These T cell receptor beta chains were read from a single sample in a study of cytomegalovirus exposure and HLA in healthy donors. Only in-frame clones appear in the TCRdb table, and some are missing; sequencing was by immunoSEQ multiplex PCR. The sample records approximately 110,000 clones, 55% to 80% being singletons. The sample consisted of PBMCs. The receptors originated from a woman aged 25 to 39 in good health and CMV-seronegative. Each CDR3 is given with its conserved first and last residue. The D gene is left open where the match is weak. Clone sizes are given selectively: once, few, many, or a class where the clone is expanded.

d_call	v_call	j_call	clone_size	cdr3_aa	cdr3_nt
TRBD2	TRBV5-1	TRBJ2-1	.	CASRASGIAYNEQFF	TGCGCCAGCAGGGCTAGCGGGATTGCATACAATGAGCAGTTCTTC
TRBD1	TRBV28	TRBJ1-2	.	CASSINRDRGFIYGYTF	TGTGCCAGCAGTATAAACAGGGACAGGGGGTTCATCTATGGCTACACCTTC
.	TRBV6-5	TRBJ2-1	few	CASTRDGYNEQFF	TGTGCCAGCACGCGGGACGGCTACAATGAGCAGTTCTTC
.	TRBV28	TRBJ1-4	.	CASSLRVSGPYEKLFF	TGTGCCAGCAGTTTAAGGGTGAGCGGCCCTTATGAAAAACTGTTTTTT
.	TRBV28	TRBJ1-1	.	CASSLGGGRTEAFF	TGTGCCAGCAGTCTGGGGGGGGGCCGTACTGAAGCTTTCTTT
.	TRBV7-8	TRBJ2-3	.	CATWQWTGSTDTQYF	TGTGCCACCTGGCAGTGGACTGGTAGCACAGATACGCAGTATTTT
.	TRBV25-1	TRBJ1-2	.	CASSEYNERSYGYTF	TGTGCCAGCAGTGAATATAACGAACGGTCCTATGGCTACACCTTC
.	TRBV4-2	TRBJ1-5	few	CASSPWAGSSNQPQHF	TGTGCCAGCAGCCCCTGGGCGGGGAGTAGCAATCAGCCCCAGCATTTT
.	TRBV5-1	TRBJ2-2	.	CASTPGHAPVNTGELFF	TGCGCCAGCACACCGGGACACGCCCCGGTAAACACCGGGGAGCTGTTTTTT
.	TRBV18	TRBJ2-4	.	CASSPVAKNIQYF	TGTGCCAGCTCACCCGTAGCCAAAAACATTCAGTACTTC
.	TRBV5-6	TRBJ2-1	.	CASSLGYREQFF	TGTGCCAGCAGCTTGGGCTATCGGGAGCAGTTCTTC
TRBD2	TRBV7-9	TRBJ2-7	.	CASIPSGSLYEQYF	TGTGCCAGCATCCCTAGCGGGAGTCTCTACGAGCAGTACTTC
TRBD1	TRBV6-5	TRBJ1-2	.	CASSYSPGGSVGYTF	TGTGCCAGCAGTTACTCACCAGGGGGTAGCGTTGGCTACACCTTC
.	TRBV21-1	TRBJ2-7	.	CASSTGTDSASYEQYF	TGTGCCAGCAGCACCGGGACTGACTCCGCCTCCTACGAGCAGTACTTC
TRBD1	TRBV7-3	TRBJ1-1	.	CASSPTGTGDTEAFF	TGTGCCAGCAGCCCCACGGGGACAGGGGACACTGAAGCTTTCTTT
TRBD2	TRBV5-1	TRBJ2-2	.	CASSLARTSSGAGELFF	TGCGCCAGCAGCTTGGCTCGGACTAGCAGTGGCGCCGGGGAGCTGTTTTTT
TRBD1	TRBV2	TRBJ2-3	few	CASRDRLPTDTQYF	TGTGCCAGCAGGGACAGGTTACCCACAGATACGCAGTATTTT
.	TRBV7-2	TRBJ1-2	.	CASSLAGQSYGYTF	TGTGCCAGCAGCTTAGCGGGGCAGAGCTATGGCTACACCTTC
TRBD1	TRBV6-6	TRBJ2-7	.	CASSQLDRSYEQYF	TGTGCCAGCAGTCAGCTGGACAGGTCCTACGAGCAGTACTTC
TRBD2	TRBV7-9	TRBJ2-7	few	CASSSGLAGGPEQYF	TGTGCCAGCAGCTCCGGACTAGCGGGAGGGCCCGAGCAGTACTTC
.	TRBV27	TRBJ1-5	once	CASSLSGVTSNQPQHF	TGTGCCAGCAGTTTATCAGGGGTGACAAGCAATCAGCCCCAGCATTTT
.	TRBV7-3	TRBJ1-6	.	CASSLIGGDHNSPLHF	TGTGCCAGCAGCTTAATAGGGGGGGATCATAATTCACCCCTCCACTTT
TRBD2	TRBV5-4	TRBJ2-2	few	CASRPGTSGEIGELFF	TGTGCCAGCAGACCCGGGACTAGCGGGGAGATCGGGGAGCTGTTTTTT
.	TRBV5-1	TRBJ2-5	.	CASSSRTNQETQYF	TGCGCCAGCAGCTCCCGAACAAACCAAGAGACCCAGTACTTC
TRBD2	TRBV4-1	TRBJ2-2	.	CASSRLPPGGNTGELFF	TGCGCCAGCAGCCGCCTACCCCCGGGAGGGAACACCGGGGAGCTGTTTTTT
.	TRBV7-2	TRBJ2-1	.	CASSFHPNNEQFF	TGTGCCAGCAGCTTCCATCCCAACAATGAGCAGTTCTTC
TRBD1	TRBV5-1	TRBJ1-2	few	CASSLVQGEGYGYTF	TGCGCCAGCAGCTTGGTCCAGGGGGAAGGCTATGGCTACACCTTC
TRBD1	TRBV13	TRBJ1-2	.	CASSPQTGTAYGYTF	TGTGCCAGCAGCCCACAGACCGGGACAGCTTATGGCTACACCTTC
TRBD2	TRBV4-3	TRBJ2-1	.	CASSQDRASGRGDEQFF	TGCGCCAGCAGCCAAGATCGGGCTAGCGGGAGGGGGGATGAGCAGTTCTTC
.	TRBV28	TRBJ2-2	.	CASKQTNTGELFF	TGTGCCAGCAAACAGACGAACACCGGGGAGCTGTTTTTT
TRBD1	TRBV29-1	TRBJ1-2	.	CSVRQGAGGYTF	TGCAGCGTAAGACAGGGGGCTGGGGGCTACACCTTC
.	TRBV28	TRBJ1-5	.	CASSFQNSNQPQHF	TGTGCCAGCAGTTTCCAGAATAGCAATCAGCCCCAGCATTTT
.	TRBV29-1	TRBJ2-3	.	CSVEHSFTDTQYF	TGCAGCGTTGAACACAGTTTCACAGATACGCAGTATTTT
TRBD1	TRBV19	TRBJ1-5	few	CASSPRQGNSNQPQHF	TGTGCCAGTAGTCCGCGACAGGGTAATAGCAATCAGCCCCAGCATTTT
.	TRBV10-3	TRBJ1-6	.	CAISESMLRSYNSPLHF	TGTGCCATCAGTGAGTCGATGTTGCGTTCCTATAATTCACCCCTCCACTTT
.	TRBV21-1	TRBJ2-7	few	CASSKRLAKDEQYF	TGTGCCAGCAGCAAACGGCTAGCGAAGGACGAGCAGTACTTC
TRBD1	TRBV7-8	TRBJ2-7	.	CASSLGAGQGVYEQYF	TGTGCCAGCAGCTTAGGAGCGGGACAGGGCGTCTACGAGCAGTACTTC
.	TRBV10-3	TRBJ2-7	.	CAISDRAYEQYF	TGTGCCATCAGTGACAGGGCCTACGAGCAGTACTTC
TRBD1	TRBV5-1	TRBJ1-2	.	CASSLAGGANYGYTF	TGCGCCAGCAGCTTAGCAGGGGGAGCTAACTATGGCTACACCTTC
TRBD2	TRBV5-1	TRBJ2-3	once	CASSPPGGADTQYF	TGCGCCAGCAGCCCGCCCGGGGGGGCAGATACGCAGTATTTT
TRBD2	TRBV7-9	TRBJ2-1	.	CASSQTSREKQFF	TGTGCCAGCAGCCAGACTAGCCGTGAGAAGCAGTTCTTC